This T cell receptor (beta chain) came from a study of shared clonotypes between healthy human individuals. At a deep level, the assay was run. Repertoires were generated with immunoSEQ multiplex PCR, while TCRdb's copy carries only in-frame clones and drops some. The profile shows some 2,000,000 clones, just under 95% of them singletons. The study's findings and limits: Naive CD4 clonotypes overlapped across a few donors at about 5.3%.

On this clone itself: Its cognate antigen is unknown.

This CDR3 is built from 16 residues. Germline loops: CDR1 MDHEN, CDR2 SYDVKM. The V and J ends lost 3 bases and 4 bases, in that order; junction bases with no gene match: 6. CD45RO-negative, CCR7-selected cells formed the naive CD8 fraction, which excluded terminally differentiated effector memory CD45RA+ cells. This TCR came from a young man in good health. The sequencing input was naive CD8+ T cells sorted from blood. V is TRBV28 and J is TRBJ2-1, with 10 bases that match TRBD1. CDR3 loop: CASSFRDRGNYNEQFF. CDR3 DNA: TGTGCCAGCAGTTTTCGGGACAGGGGAAATTACAATGAGCAGTTCTTC. The full variable domain, completed using reference TRBV28 and TRBJ2-1, is DVKVTQSSRYLVKRTGEKVFLECVQDMDHENMFWYRQDPGLGLRLIYFSYDVKMKEKGDIPEGYSVSREKKERFSLILESASTNQTSMYLCASSFRDRGNYNEQFFGPGTRLTVL.